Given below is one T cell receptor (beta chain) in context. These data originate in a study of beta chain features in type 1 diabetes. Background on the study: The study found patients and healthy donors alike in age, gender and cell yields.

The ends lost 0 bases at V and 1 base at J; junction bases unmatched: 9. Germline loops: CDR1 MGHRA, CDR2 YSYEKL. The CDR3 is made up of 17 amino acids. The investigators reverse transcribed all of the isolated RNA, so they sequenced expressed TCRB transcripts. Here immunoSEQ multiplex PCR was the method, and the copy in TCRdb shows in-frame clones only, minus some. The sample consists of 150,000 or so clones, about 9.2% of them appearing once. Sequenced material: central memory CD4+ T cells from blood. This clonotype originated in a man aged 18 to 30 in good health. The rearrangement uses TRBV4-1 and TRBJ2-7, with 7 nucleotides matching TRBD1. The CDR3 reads CASSQEQGTTISYEQYF. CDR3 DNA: TGCGCCAGCAGCCAAGAACAGGGGACGACTATTTCCTACGAGCAGTACTTC.